The clone carrying this T cell receptor (beta chain) was seen ten or more times. Its specificity is not known. The data are from a study of T-cell reconstitution after alpha-beta-depleted transplantation in children. Preparing the TCRbeta library involved the use of unique molecular identifiers. TCRdb independently ran MiXCR on the PCR reads; one entry per CDR3 protein. This repertoire shows tens of thousands of distinct CDR3 sequences, roughly 4.9% found once; its top ten account for approximately 20%. Study-wide points: Several hundred expanded graft clones reportedly were the source of alpha-beta T cells about two months after transplant. Among T cells one year after transplant, newly produced cells accounted for most counts and diversity.

Germline CDR1 GTSNPN, CDR2 SVGIG (reference sequence). This CDR3 is 16 amino acids long. V shed 2 bases and J 2 bases; nucleotides not matched to a gene: 10. The source material was PBMCs, mostly from graft donor cells, sampled 180 days after TCRalphabeta/CD19-depleted stem cell transplant. This rearrangement joins TRBV30 to TRBJ2-7; 9 bases agree with TRBD1. This receptor was taken from a boy in the first two years of life who had a stem cell transplant for acute myeloid leukemia, so the T cells may come from the graft donor. CDR3 bases: TGTGCCTGGAGTAGCCGGGACAGGGAAGTCCCCTACGAGCAGTACTTC. Translating it yields CAWSSRDREVPYEQYF. Full variable domain (missing parts from reference TRBV30 and TRBJ2-7): SQTIHQWPATLVQPVGSPLSLECTVEGTSNPNLYWYRQAAGRGLQLLFYSVGIGQISSEVPQNLSASRPQDRQFILSSKKLLLSDSGFYLCAWSSRDREVPYEQYFGPGTRLTVT.